The source of this T cell receptor (beta chain) is a study of long-term antiretroviral therapy in people with HIV. Samples were assayed with immunoSEQ v3.0 at survey level. The assay was immunoSEQ multiplex PCR, and TCRdb's table has in-frame clones only and misses some. Of 35,000 to 40,000 clones listed, about 94% are singletons. Germline-derived CDR1 and CDR2 are MNHEY and SMNVEV (reference sequence). The CDR3 is 15 residues long. V lost 6 bases, J lost 4 bases, and 17 bases lay in between. This clone was observed a handful of times. The TCR originated in a woman aged 45-65 years with HIV. The chain is built from TRBV27 and TRBJ2-3, with a tentative D call TRBD2 (9 bases). Here the sequenced sample was unsorted PBMCs, taken 4.1 years after starting antiretroviral therapy. The chain's CDR3 is CASRTGGLASDTQYF. The CDR3 region has the DNA TGTGCCAGCAGAACAGGGGGACTAGCATCAGATACGCAGTATTTT.